This T cell receptor beta chain was sequenced during a study of T cells in Graves' hyperthyroidism and ophthalmopathy. TCR beta CDR3 sequences were amplified from RNA transcripts. In the first-round RT-PCR of the TCR CDR3, the HTBI primer set was used. TCRdb itself ran the multiplex PCR reads through MiXCR, one entry per CDR3 protein. The sample holds under 400,000 distinct CDR3 sequences, 13% to 15% seen once. This clonotype was counted many times. The material sequenced was blood. The sequence derives from a woman aged 55-69 years with Graves' ophthalmopathy.

In DNA form, the CDR3 reads TGTGCCTGGAGTGGGGGGAGCGTCATGAACGGAGGTGAGCAGTTCTTC. It specifies CAWSGGSVMNGGEQFF. This chain joins TRBV30 and TRBJ2-1; D tentatively fits TRBD1 or TRBD2 (5 bases each). CDR1 and CDR2 (germline): GTSNPN, SVGIG (reference sequence). Trimming stripped 1 base from V and 9 bases from J, with 22 bases between. The CDR3 totals 16 residues.